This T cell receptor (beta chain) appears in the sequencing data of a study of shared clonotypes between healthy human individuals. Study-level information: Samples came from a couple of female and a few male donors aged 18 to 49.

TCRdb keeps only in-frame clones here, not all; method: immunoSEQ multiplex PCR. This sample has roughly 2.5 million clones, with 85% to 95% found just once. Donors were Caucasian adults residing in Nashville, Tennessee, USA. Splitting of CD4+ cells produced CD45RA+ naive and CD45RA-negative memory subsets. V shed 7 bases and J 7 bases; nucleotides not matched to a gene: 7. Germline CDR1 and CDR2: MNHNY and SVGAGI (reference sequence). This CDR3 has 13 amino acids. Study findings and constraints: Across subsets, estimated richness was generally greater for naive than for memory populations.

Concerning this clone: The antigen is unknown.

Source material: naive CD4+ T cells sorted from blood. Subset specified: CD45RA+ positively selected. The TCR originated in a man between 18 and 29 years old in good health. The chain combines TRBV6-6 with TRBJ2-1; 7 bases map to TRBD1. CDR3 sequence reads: CASKMTGWNEQFF. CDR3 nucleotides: TGTGCCAGCAAGATGACAGGGTGGAATGAGCAGTTCTTC.